This entry features one T cell receptor beta chain sequence. As yet, its antigen is unknown. It was 5'RACE with constant-segment primers that produced the TCR alpha and TCR beta cDNA libraries, which carried sample barcodes and UMIs. TCRdb re-derived calls from the 5' RACE reads in MiXCR, one entry per CDR3 protein. In the table there are approximately 150,000 distinct CDR3 sequences, around 21% of which are singletons. The sample belongs to a study of T-cell memory formation after mild COVID-19. Study-level information: Clusters were largely donor specific.

Study results and caveats: Mainly in CM and EM were contracting CD4+ clones; CD8+ were in EMRA.

V shed 1 base and J shed 5 bases, with 8 bases lying between them. Germline V CDR1 and CDR2: MGHRA, YSYEKL. The CDR3 contains 13 residues. The TCR sequence derives from an adult woman who had mild COVID-19 (a few samples of this study predate the infection). Cell type and time point are not known. This rearrangement joins TRBV4-1 to TRBJ2-5; D possibly corresponds to TRBD2 (5 bases). Specimen: PBMCs or a T cell subset sorted from them (not recorded which). The CDR3 DNA reads TGCGCCAGCAGCCAAGGGAGGATTGAGACCCAGTACTTC. This sequence encodes CASSQGRIETQYF.